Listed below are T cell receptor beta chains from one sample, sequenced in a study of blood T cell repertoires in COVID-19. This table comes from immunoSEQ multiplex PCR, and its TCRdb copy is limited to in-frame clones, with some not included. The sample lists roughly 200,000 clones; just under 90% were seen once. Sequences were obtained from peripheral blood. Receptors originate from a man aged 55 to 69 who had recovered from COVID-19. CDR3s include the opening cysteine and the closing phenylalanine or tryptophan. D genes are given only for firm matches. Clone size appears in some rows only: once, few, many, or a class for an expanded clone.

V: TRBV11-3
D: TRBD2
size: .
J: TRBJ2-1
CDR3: CASSPIGGSGGYNEQFF
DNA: TGTGCCAGCAGCCCCATAGGCGGGAGCGGGGGCTACAATGAGCAGTTCTTC

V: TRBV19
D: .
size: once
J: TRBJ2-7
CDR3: CASSSGQPTYEQYF
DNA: TGTGCCAGCTCTTCGGGACAACCCACCTACGAGCAGTACTTC

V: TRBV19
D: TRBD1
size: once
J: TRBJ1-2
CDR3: CASSDGTVYGYTF
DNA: TGTGCCAGTAGTGACGGGACAGTCTATGGCTACACCTTC

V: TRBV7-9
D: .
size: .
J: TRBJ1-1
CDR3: CASSLTLNTEAFF
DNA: TGTGCCAGCAGCCTCACATTGAACACTGAAGCTTTCTTT

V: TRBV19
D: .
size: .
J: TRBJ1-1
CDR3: CASSMGHRNTEAFF
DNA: TGTGCCAGTAGTATGGGACATCGGAACACTGAAGCTTTCTTT

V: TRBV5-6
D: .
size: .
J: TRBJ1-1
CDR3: CASRPRRKLNTEAFF
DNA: TGTGCCAGCAGGCCGAGGAGGAAACTGAACACTGAAGCTTTCTTT

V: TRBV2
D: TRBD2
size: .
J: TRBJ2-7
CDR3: CATTREFRTSGRGGYEQYF
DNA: TGTGCCACCACAAGGGAATTCCGGACTAGCGGGAGAGGTGGGTACGAGCAGTACTTC

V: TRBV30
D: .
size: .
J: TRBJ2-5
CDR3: CAWSSQQETQYF
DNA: TGTGCCTGGAGTTCACAACAAGAGACCCAGTACTTC

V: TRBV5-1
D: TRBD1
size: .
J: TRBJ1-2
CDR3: CASSLATGDGYGYTF
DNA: TGCGCCAGCAGCTTGGCGACAGGGGATGGCTATGGCTACACCTTC

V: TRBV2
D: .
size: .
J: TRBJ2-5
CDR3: CASSEARRETQYF
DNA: TGTGCCAGCAGTGAAGCACGGCGGGAGACCCAGTACTTC

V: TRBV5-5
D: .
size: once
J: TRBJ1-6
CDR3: CASSPTRAQGSYNSPLHF
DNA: TGTGCCAGCAGCCCTACAAGGGCCCAGGGCTCCTATAATTCACCCCTCCACTTT

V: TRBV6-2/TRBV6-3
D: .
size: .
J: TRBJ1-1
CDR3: CASSYSKQGLAEAFF
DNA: TGTGCCAGCAGTTACTCGAAACAGGGCCTGGCTGAAGCTTTCTTT

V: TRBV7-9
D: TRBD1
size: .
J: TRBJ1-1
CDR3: CASSPRTGGGTEAFF
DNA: TGTGCCAGCAGCCCCCGGACAGGGGGAGGTACTGAAGCTTTCTTT

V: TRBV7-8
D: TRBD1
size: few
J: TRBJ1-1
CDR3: CASSLKGAVAEAFF
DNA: TGTGCCAGCAGCTTAAAGGGGGCTGTCGCTGAAGCTTTCTTT

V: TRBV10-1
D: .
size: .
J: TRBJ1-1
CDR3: CASSNGQTDQAFF
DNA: TGCGCCAGCTCCAACGGACAGACAGATCAAGCTTTCTTT

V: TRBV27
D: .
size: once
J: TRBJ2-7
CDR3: CASSTYLHYEQYF
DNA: TGTGCCAGCAGTACGTATTTACACTACGAGCAGTACTTC

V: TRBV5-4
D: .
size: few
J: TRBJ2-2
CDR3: CASSLAEYTGELFF
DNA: TGTGCCAGCAGCTTGGCGGAGTACACCGGGGAGCTGTTTTTT

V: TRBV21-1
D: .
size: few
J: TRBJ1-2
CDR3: CASSKVRVPRAYSSRYGYTF
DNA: TGTGCCAGCAGCAAAGTCAGGGTCCCCCGAGCCTACTCTTCTCGGTATGGCTACACCTTC

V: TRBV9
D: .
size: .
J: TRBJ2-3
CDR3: CASSWGRIRTDTQYF
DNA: TGTGCCAGCAGCTGGGGCCGTATTAGGACAGATACGCAGTATTTT

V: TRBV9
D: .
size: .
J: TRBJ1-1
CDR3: CASSALGLNGEAFF
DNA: TGTGCCAGCAGCGCCCTGGGACTTAATGGTGAAGCTTTCTTT

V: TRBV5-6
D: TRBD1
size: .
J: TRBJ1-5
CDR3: CASSLQGAVQPQHF
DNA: TGTGCCAGCAGCTTACAGGGGGCAGTCCAGCCCCAGCATTTT

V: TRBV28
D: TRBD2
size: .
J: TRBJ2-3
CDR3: CASSLAGGPGGADTQYF
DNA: TGTGCCAGCAGTTTGGCGGGAGGGCCGGGAGGGGCAGATACGCAGTATTTT

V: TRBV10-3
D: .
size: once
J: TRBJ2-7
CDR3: CAISRDYEQYF
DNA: TGTGCCATCAGTAGAGACTACGAGCAGTACTTC

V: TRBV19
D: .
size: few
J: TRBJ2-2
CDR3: CASRPDRSSTGELFF
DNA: TGTGCCAGTAGACCCGACAGGTCCTCCACCGGGGAGCTGTTTTTT

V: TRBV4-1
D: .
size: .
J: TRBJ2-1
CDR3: CASSQDRDLSSYNEQFF
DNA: TGCGCCAGCAGCCAAGATAGGGACTTAAGCTCCTACAATGAGCAGTTCTTC

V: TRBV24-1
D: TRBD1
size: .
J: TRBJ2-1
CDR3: CATSEDGTGVNEQFF
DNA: TGTGCCACCAGTGAAGACGGGACAGGGGTCAATGAGCAGTTCTTC

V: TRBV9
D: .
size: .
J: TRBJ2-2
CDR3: CASSVDSNTGELFF
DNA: TGTGCCAGCAGCGTAGACTCAAACACCGGGGAGCTGTTTTTT

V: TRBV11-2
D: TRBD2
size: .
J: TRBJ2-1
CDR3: CASSSRGLGIYNEQFF
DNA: TGTGCCAGCAGCTCCAGGGGACTAGGGATATACAATGAGCAGTTCTTC

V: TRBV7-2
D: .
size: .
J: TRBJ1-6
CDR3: CASSLAYSNSPLHF
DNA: TGTGCCAGCAGCTTAGCGTACAGCAATTCACCCCTCCACTTT

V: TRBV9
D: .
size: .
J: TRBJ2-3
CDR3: CASSVDGGGTDTQYF
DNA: TGTGCCAGCAGCGTAGACGGGGGAGGAACAGATACGCAGTATTTT

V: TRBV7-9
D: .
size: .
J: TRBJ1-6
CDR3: CASSLDGLKPLHF
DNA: TGTGCCAGCAGCTTAGACGGACTTAAACCCCTCCACTTT

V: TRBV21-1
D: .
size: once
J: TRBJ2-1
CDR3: CASPWDRVNNEQFF
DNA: TGTGCCAGCCCCTGGGACAGGGTCAACAATGAGCAGTTCTTC

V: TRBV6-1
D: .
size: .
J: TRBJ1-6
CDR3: CASSSRTVNNSPLHF
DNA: TGTGCCAGCAGTTCCCGGACAGTTAATAATTCACCCCTCCACTTT

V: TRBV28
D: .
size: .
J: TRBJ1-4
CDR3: CASSRTENEKLFF
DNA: TGTGCCAGCAGCCGGACAGAGAATGAAAAACTGTTTTTT

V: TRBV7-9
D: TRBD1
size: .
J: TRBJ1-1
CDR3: CASNIQGDTEAFF
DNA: TGTGCCAGCAACATACAGGGGGACACTGAAGCTTTCTTT

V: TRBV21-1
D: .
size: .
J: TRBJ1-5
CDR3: CASSKVRGAGQPQHF
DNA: TGTGCCAGCAGCAAAGTCCGGGGGGCGGGACAGCCCCAGCATTTT

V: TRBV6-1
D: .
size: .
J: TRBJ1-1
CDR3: CASSRSRGGSPEAFF
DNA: TGTGCCAGCAGCCGGTCGCGGGGGGGTTCCCCTGAAGCTTTCTTT

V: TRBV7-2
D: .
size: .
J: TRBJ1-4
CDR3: CASAGQTNEKLFF
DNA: TGTGCCAGCGCAGGACAAACTAATGAAAAACTGTTTTTT

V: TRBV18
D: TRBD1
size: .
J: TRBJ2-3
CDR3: CASLPDRGRGDTQYF
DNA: TGTGCCAGCCTCCCGGACAGGGGGCGAGGAGATACGCAGTATTTT

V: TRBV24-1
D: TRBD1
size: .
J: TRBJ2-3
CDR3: CATSDTTRTGFTDTQYF
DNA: TGTGCCACCAGTGACACTACTAGGACAGGGTTTACAGATACGCAGTATTTT

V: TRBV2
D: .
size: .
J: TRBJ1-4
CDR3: CASIPRTAGFNEKLFF
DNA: TGTGCCAGCATTCCAAGAACGGCGGGGTTTAATGAAAAACTGTTTTTT

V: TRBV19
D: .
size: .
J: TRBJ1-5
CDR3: CASSIDEAQPQHF
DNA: TGTGCCAGTAGTATAGATGAGGCTCAGCCCCAGCATTTT

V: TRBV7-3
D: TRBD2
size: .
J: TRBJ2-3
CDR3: CASSWTSGGLTDTQYF
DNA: TGTGCCAGCAGCTGGACTAGCGGGGGCCTCACAGATACGCAGTATTTT

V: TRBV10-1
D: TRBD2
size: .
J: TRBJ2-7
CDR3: CASSVTTSGSYEQYF
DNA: TGCGCCAGCAGTGTGACGACTAGCGGCTCCTACGAGCAGTACTTC

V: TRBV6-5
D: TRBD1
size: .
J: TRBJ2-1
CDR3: CASRLDRGPPNEQFF
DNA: TGTGCCAGCAGGCTTGACAGGGGCCCTCCCAATGAGCAGTTCTTC

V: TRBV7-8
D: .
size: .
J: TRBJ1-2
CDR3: CASSLRHRPEQTVYGYTF
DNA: TGTGCCAGCAGCTTAAGGCACAGGCCAGAGCAAACGGTCTATGGCTACACCTTC

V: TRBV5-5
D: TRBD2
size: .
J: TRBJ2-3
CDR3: CASSLDGGGANTQYF
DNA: TGTGCCAGCAGCTTAGATGGCGGGGGGGCCAATACGCAGTATTTT

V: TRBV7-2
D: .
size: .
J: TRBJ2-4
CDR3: CASSLQVVAKNIQYF
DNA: TGTGCCAGCAGCTTACAGGTGGTAGCCAAAAACATTCAGTACTTC

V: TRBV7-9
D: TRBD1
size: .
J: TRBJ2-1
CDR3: CASSRTGNYNEQFF
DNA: TGTGCCAGCAGCCGGACAGGGAACTACAATGAGCAGTTCTTC

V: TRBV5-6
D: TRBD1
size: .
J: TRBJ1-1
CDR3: CASSPDRGIMNTEAFF
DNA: TGTGCCAGCAGCCCCGACAGGGGGATTATGAACACTGAAGCTTTCTTT

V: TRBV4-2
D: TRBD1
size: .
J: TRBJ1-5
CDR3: CASSPDRVGQPQHF
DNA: TGTGCCAGCAGCCCTGACAGGGTGGGGCAGCCCCAGCATTTT

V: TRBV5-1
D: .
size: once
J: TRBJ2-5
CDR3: CASSLAGGQETQYF
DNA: TGCGCCAGCAGCTTGGCCGGGGGCCAAGAGACCCAGTACTTC

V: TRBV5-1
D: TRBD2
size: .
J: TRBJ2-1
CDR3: CASSLVGAGINNEQFF
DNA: TGCGCCAGCAGCTTGGTGGGAGCGGGAATCAACAATGAGCAGTTCTTC

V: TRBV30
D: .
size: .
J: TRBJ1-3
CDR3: CAWSGVPRGTIYF
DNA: TGTGCCTGGAGTGGTGTGCCAAGAGGCACCATATATTTT

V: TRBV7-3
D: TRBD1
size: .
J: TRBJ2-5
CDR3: CASSLGGQGRETQYF
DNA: TGTGCCAGCAGCTTAGGGGGACAGGGCCGAGAGACCCAGTACTTC